The clone carrying this T cell receptor beta chain was seen at least ten times. Its specificity is unknown. The record originates from a study of T cell repertoires in cytomegalovirus infection. CDR1 and CDR2 from the germline V gene are DFQATT and SNEGSKA (reference sequence). Trimming cost V 2 bases and J 13 bases, with 9 bases left between them. This CDR3 comprises 11 residues. TCRdb called the reads again in MiXCR, with one record for every CDR3 protein. In the table there are about 890,000 distinct CDR3 sequences, roughly 31% of which are singletons. The J gene is TRBJ1-6, the V gene TRBV20-1; D may be TRBD1 (5 bases). The sample in question was cultured CD8+ T cells from PBMCs, obtained from culture after CMV antigen stimulation. This clonotype was obtained from a human donor in good health (CMV status not recorded). Some clones in this sample may be carry-over from other donors' samples. CDR3 amino acids: CSARRDVPLHF. CDR3 DNA sequence: TGCAGTGCTAGAAGGGACGTTCCCCTCCACTTT.